The present T cell receptor (beta chain) was sequenced within a study of OX40 agonist ivuxolimab in advanced cancers. Overall study: Mean age approximately 66 years, range about 23 to 79; around 80% male. Three dose-escalation patients had partial responses: one with hepatocellular carcinoma and two with cutaneous melanoma.

Study observations and caveats: CD4+ and CD8+ T cells in blood underwent clonal expansion by week 6 at 0.1 to 3.0 mg/kg.

Sequencing was performed with immunoSEQ multiplex PCR; in TCRdb, only in-frame clones are kept and a portion is missing. The data hold fewer than 65,000 clones, with 80% to 90% observed a single time. With autoimmune disease history or systemic immunosuppression, patients were excluded. V lost 1 base, J lost 5 bases, and 2 bases stayed unmatched. The V gene's germline CDR1 is SGHAT and CDR2 FQNNGV. The CDR3 is made up of 14 amino acids. Comment on this clone: Its cognate antigen is unknown.

Sequencing was performed on CD4+ or CD8+ T cells sorted from blood, taken in a trial of the OX40 agonist ivuxolimab. V gene TRBV11-2 combines with J gene TRBJ2-5, with TRBD2 identical over 9 bases. This receptor was obtained from an adult with an advanced solid tumor such as melanoma, head and neck, liver or kidney cancer. CDR3 residues: CASSLGGLAETQYF. CDR3 nucleotide sequence: TGTGCCAGCAGCTTAGGAGGACTAGCGGAGACCCAGTACTTC. Full variable domain (missing parts from reference TRBV11-2 and TRBJ2-5): EAGVAQSPRYKIIEKRQSVAFWCNPISGHATLYWYQQILGQGPKLLIQFQNNGVVDDSQLPKDRFSAERLKGVDSTLKIQPAKLEDSAVYLCASSLGGLAETQYFGPGTRLLVL.